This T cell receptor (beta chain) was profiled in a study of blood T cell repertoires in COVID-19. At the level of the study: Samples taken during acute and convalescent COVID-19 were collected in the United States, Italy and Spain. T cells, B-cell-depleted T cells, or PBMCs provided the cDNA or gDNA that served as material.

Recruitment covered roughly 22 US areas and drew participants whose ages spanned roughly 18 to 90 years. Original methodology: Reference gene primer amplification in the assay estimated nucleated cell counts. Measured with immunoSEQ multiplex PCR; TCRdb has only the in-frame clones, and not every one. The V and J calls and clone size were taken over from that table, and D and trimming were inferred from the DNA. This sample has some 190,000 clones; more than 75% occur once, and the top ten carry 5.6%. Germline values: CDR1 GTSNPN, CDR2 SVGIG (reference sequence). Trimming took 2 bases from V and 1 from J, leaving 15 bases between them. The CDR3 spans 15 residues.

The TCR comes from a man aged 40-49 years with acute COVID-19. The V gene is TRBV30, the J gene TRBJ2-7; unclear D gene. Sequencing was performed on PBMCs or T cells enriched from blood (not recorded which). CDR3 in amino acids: CAWSRIPRQSYEQYF. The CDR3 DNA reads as TGTGCCTGGAGTCGGATCCCGCGGCAATCCTACGAGCAGTACTTC.